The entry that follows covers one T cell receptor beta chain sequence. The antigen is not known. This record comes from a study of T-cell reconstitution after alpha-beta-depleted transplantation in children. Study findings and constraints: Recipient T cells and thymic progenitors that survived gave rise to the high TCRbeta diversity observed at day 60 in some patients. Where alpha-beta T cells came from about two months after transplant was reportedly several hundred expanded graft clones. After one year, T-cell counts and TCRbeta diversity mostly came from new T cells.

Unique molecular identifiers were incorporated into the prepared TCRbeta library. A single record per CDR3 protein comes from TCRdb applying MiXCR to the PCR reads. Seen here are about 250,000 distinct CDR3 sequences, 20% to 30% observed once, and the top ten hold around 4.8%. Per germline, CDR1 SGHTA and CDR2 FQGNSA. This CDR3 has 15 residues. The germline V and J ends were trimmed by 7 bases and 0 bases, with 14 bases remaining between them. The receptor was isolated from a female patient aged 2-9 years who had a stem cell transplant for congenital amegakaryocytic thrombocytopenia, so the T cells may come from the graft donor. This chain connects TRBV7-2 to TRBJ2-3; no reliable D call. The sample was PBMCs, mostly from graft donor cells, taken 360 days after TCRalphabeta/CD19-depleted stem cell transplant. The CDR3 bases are TGTGCCAGCACCTTGGACCGGATTAGCACAGATACGCAGTATTTT. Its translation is CASTLDRISTDTQYF.